This T cell receptor beta chain is from a study of blood T cell repertoires in COVID-19. In germline, CDR1 is SGDLS, CDR2 YYNGEE. The length of the CDR3 is 15 residues. Losses at the gene ends were 1 base for V and 3 bases for J; bases not matched to a gene: 2. TCRdb keeps only in-frame clones here, not all; method: immunoSEQ multiplex PCR. The sample carries approximately 260,000 clones, about 88% recorded once. The clonotype was recovered from a man aged 30 to 45 with acute COVID-19. This sequence joins TRBV9 and TRBJ2-3; 10 bases fit TRBD2. Material for sequencing was PBMCs or T cells enriched from blood (not recorded which). The CDR3 loop reads CASSVLAGGTDTQYF. CDR3 in DNA: TGTGCCAGCAGCGTATTAGCGGGAGGAACAGATACGCAGTATTTT.